A single sample gave rise to the 8 T cell receptor beta chains below, sequenced in a study of T cell repertoires in aging, cancer and after chemotherapy. TRB rearrangements spanning V, D and J were amplified using mixed TRB-A/B primers. TCRdb reprocessed the multiplex PCR reads with MiXCR, giving one entry per CDR3 protein. The sample has around 13,000 distinct CDR3 sequences; about 27% are singletons. Peripheral blood genomic DNA, not sorted cells or RNA, was the template. Sequenced sample: blood. The receptors shown here come from a human donor with a blood cancer.

This clonotype was seen a handful of times. The V call is TRBV27, the J call TRBJ1-2; 10 positions match TRBD1. The V gene end was trimmed by 4 bases and the J gene end by 8 bases; junction bases not matched to a gene: 16. Looked up from germline, CDR1 is MNHEY and CDR2 is SMNVEV (reference sequence). The CDR3 covers 17 residues. The CDR3 region is CASSSATTGGANLGYTF. DNA of the CDR3: TGTGCCAGCAGTTCCGCCACGACAGGGGGCGCGAATCTGGGCTACACCTTC.

This clonotype was recorded many times. The genes are TRBV6-6 and TRBJ2-7; 8 nucleotides agree with TRBD1. The CDR3 is 14 amino acids. The ends lost 6 bases at V and 3 bases at J; junction bases unmatched: 7. Germline CDR1 and CDR2: MNHNY and SVGAGI (reference sequence). As DNA, the CDR3 is TGTGCCAGCAGCGGAGGACAGGGATTCTACGAGCAGTACTTC. It encodes CASSGGQGFYEQYF.

This clonotype is medium-sized by share. The chain couples TRBV6-5 to TRBJ1-2, with D hard to call. V was pared by 4 bases and J by 1 base, with 13 bases between. The CDR3 sequence is 15 residues long. The germline gives CDR1 MNHEY, CDR2 SVGAGI. CDR3 sequence: CASSSTMWGNYGYTF. CDR3 nucleotide sequence: TGTGCCAGCAGTTCGACGATGTGGGGTAACTATGGCTACACCTTC.

The rearrangement links TRBV7-9 to TRBJ1-5; 8 bases map to TRBD1. The V gene end was trimmed by 5 bases and the J gene end by 3 bases; junction bases not matched to a gene: 9. Germline CDR1 is SEHNR and CDR2 is FQNEAQ (reference sequence). CDR3 length equals 16 residues. CDR3 in amino acids: CASSPLTGDYNQPQHF. CDR3 sequence (DNA): TGTGCCAGCAGCCCCCTGACAGGGGACTACAATCAGCCCCAGCATTTT. Drawing the rest from reference TRBV7-9 and TRBJ1-5, the complete variable domain is DTGVSQNPRHKITKRGQNVTFRCDPISEHNRLYWYRQTLGQGPEFLTYFQNEAQLEKSRLLSDRFSAERPKGSFSTLEIQRTEQGDSAMYLCASSPLTGDYNQPQHFGDGTRLSIL.

The table lists this clonotype with a few counts. The chain is built from TRBV7-9 and TRBJ1-6, with a possible D match to TRBD1 (6 bases). This CDR3 spans 15 amino acids. Germline V gene sequence: CDR1 SEHNR, CDR2 FQNEAQ (reference sequence). V dropped 8 bases and J dropped 6 bases, with 17 bases sitting between them. Written as DNA, the CDR3 is TGTGCCAGCTCGGGGCAGGACAGTCCTAATTCACCCCTCCACTTT. This codes for CASSGQDSPNSPLHF.

The rearrangement joins TRBV20-1 to TRBJ1-5, with D possibly TRBD1 on 6 matching bases. Germline lookup yields CDR1 DFQATT and CDR2 SNEGSKA (reference sequence). The CDR3 is made up of 15 amino acids. Between the trimmed V and J ends, which lost 0 bases and 0 bases, there was a span of 9 bases. Here the CDR3 reads CSARDMGASNQPQHF. The DNA of the CDR3 is TGCAGTGCTAGAGATATGGGGGCTAGCAATCAGCCCCAGCATTTT.

The sample holds one count of this clonotype. V and J are TRBV5-1 and TRBJ1-3, with D hard to call. From germline, CDR1 is SGHRS and CDR2 YFSETQ. V was clipped by 0 bases and J by 3 bases, with 16 bases between them. The length of the CDR3 is 17 residues. The CDR3 coding sequence is TGCGCCAGCAGCTTGGCCATTCTTGCGGGCCGTGGAAACACCATATATTTT. Its protein product is CASSLAILAGRGNTIYF.

By share, this clonotype ranks as medium-sized. The V and J genes are TRBV30 and TRBJ2-2, with D possibly TRBD2 on 6 matching bases. The CDR3 sequence is 15 residues long. Germline V lookup: CDR1 GTSNPN, CDR2 SVGIG (reference sequence). With 3 bases removed from V and 4 bases from J, the gap between germline ends came to 15 bases. The CDR3 sequence is CAWSQGGEVTGELFF. CDR3 DNA: TGTGCCTGGAGCCAGGGCGGGGAAGTCACCGGGGAGCTGTTTTTT.